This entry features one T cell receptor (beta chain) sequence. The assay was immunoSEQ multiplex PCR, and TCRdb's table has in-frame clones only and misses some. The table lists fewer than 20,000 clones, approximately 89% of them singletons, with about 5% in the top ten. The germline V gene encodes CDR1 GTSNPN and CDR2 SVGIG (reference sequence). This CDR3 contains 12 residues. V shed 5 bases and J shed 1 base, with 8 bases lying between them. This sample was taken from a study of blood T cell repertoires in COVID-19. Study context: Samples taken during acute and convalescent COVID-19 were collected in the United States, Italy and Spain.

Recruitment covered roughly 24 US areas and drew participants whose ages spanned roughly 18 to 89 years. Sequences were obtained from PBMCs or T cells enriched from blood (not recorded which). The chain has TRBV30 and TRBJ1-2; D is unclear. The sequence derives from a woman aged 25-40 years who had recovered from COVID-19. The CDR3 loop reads CAWSRDNYGYTF. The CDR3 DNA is TGTGCCTGGTCGAGAGATAACTATGGCTACACCTTC.